This is a list of T cell receptor beta chains from one sample in a study of T cells after yellow fever vaccination. TCRdb re-called the 5' RACE reads with MiXCR, one entry per CDR3 protein. The data show 200,000 to 300,000 distinct CDR3 sequences, with roughly 13% seen just once and 0.4% to 0.55% held by the top ten. The sample consisted of CD4+ T cells sorted from PBMCs, taken 45 days after the yellow fever booster vaccination. The source of these receptors is a man aged 25-45 years who received the YFV17D yellow fever vaccine. Both conserved end residues are part of each CDR3. D genes are given only for firm matches. Expanded clones get a size class; other rows say once, few or many, or leave the size out.

clone size: few; CDR3 length: 13; J gene: TRBJ1-2; D gene: TRBD1; V gene: TRBV12-3/TRBV12-4; CDR3 protein: CASSIGQDYGYTF; CDR3 DNA: TGTGCCAGCAGCATCGGACAGGACTATGGCTACACCTTC
clone size: few; CDR3 length: 15; J gene: TRBJ2-7; D gene: .; V gene: TRBV4-3; CDR3 protein: CASSQDTRRPYEQYF; CDR3 DNA: TGCGCCAGCAGCCAAGATACGCGGCGACCCTACGAGCAGTACTTC
clone size: few; CDR3 length: 12; J gene: TRBJ2-2; D gene: .; V gene: TRBV6-5; CDR3 protein: CAASGVGGELFF; CDR3 DNA: TGTGCCGCATCAGGTGTAGGTGGGGAGCTGTTTTTT
clone size: .; CDR3 length: 16; J gene: TRBJ2-1; D gene: TRBD2; V gene: TRBV5-1; CDR3 protein: CASSLDAGGGNNEQFF; CDR3 DNA: TGCGCCAGCAGCTTGGATGCGGGAGGCGGCAACAATGAGCAGTTCTTC
clone size: few; CDR3 length: 16; J gene: TRBJ1-4; D gene: .; V gene: TRBV20-1; CDR3 protein: CSARPPEGGRNEKLFF; CDR3 DNA: TGCAGTGCTAGACCCCCCGAGGGGGGGAGAAATGAAAAACTGTTTTTT
clone size: few; CDR3 length: 17; J gene: TRBJ2-3; D gene: .; V gene: TRBV14; CDR3 protein: CASSQLLTASSTDTQYF; CDR3 DNA: TGTGCCAGCAGCCAGCTCCTGACAGCCTCTAGCACAGATACGCAGTATTTT
clone size: few; CDR3 length: 13; J gene: TRBJ2-7; D gene: .; V gene: TRBV12-3/TRBV12-4; CDR3 protein: CASTLGGGYEQYF; CDR3 DNA: TGTGCCAGCACCCTAGGGGGGGGCTACGAGCAGTACTTC
clone size: few; CDR3 length: 13; J gene: TRBJ2-1; D gene: TRBD2; V gene: TRBV20-1; CDR3 protein: CSVPPAGVNEQFF; CDR3 DNA: TGCAGTGTCCCTCCAGCGGGGGTTAATGAGCAGTTCTTC
clone size: .; CDR3 length: 16; J gene: TRBJ2-7; D gene: TRBD1; V gene: TRBV5-1; CDR3 protein: CASSPKRTGVFYEQYF; CDR3 DNA: TGCGCCAGCAGCCCGAAAAGGACAGGGGTATTTTACGAGCAGTACTTC
clone size: few; CDR3 length: 8; J gene: TRBJ2-5; D gene: .; V gene: TRBV20-1; CDR3 protein: CSWKTQYF; CDR3 DNA: TGCAGTTGGAAGACCCAGTACTTC
clone size: few; CDR3 length: 13; J gene: TRBJ2-7; D gene: TRBD2; V gene: TRBV7-2; CDR3 protein: CASSLAGGNEQYF; CDR3 DNA: TGTGCCAGCAGCTTAGCGGGAGGGAACGAGCAGTACTTC
clone size: few; CDR3 length: 15; J gene: TRBJ2-1; D gene: TRBD1; V gene: TRBV6-5; CDR3 protein: CASSSSGTGNNEQFF; CDR3 DNA: TGTGCCAGCAGTTCGTCCGGGACAGGGAATAATGAGCAGTTCTTC
clone size: few; CDR3 length: 12; J gene: TRBJ2-1; D gene: .; V gene: TRBV20-1; CDR3 protein: CSARAGYNEQFF; CDR3 DNA: TGCAGTGCCAGAGCGGGTTACAATGAGCAGTTCTTC
clone size: .; CDR3 length: 14; J gene: TRBJ2-1; D gene: .; V gene: TRBV29-1; CDR3 protein: CSVVPGMVYNEQFF; CDR3 DNA: TGCAGCGTTGTTCCGGGGATGGTGTACAATGAGCAGTTCTTC